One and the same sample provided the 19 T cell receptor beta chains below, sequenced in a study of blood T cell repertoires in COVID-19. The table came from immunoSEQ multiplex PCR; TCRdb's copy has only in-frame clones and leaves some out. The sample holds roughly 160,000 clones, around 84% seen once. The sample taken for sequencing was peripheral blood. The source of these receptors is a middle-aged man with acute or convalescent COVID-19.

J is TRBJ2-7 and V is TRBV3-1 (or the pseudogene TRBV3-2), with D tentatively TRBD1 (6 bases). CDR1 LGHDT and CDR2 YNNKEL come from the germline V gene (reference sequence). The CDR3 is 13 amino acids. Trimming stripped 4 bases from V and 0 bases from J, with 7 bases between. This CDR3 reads CASSPGDSYEQYF. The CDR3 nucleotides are TGTGCCAGCAGCCCAGGGGACTCCTACGAGCAGTACTTC.

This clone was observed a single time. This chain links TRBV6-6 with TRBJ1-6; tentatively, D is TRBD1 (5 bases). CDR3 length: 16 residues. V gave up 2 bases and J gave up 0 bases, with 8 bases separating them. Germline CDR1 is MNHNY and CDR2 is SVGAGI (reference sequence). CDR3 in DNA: TGTGCCAGCAGTTACGGGGGGTACTCCTATAATTCACCCCTCCACTTT. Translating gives CASSYGGYSYNSPLHF.

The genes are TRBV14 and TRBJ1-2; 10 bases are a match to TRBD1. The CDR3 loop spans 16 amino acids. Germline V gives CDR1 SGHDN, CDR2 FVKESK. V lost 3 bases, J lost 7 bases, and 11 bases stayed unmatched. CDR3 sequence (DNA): TGTGCCAGCAGCCACCAGCGGACAGGGGGGATGTCTGGCTACACCTTC. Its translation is CASSHQRTGGMSGYTF.

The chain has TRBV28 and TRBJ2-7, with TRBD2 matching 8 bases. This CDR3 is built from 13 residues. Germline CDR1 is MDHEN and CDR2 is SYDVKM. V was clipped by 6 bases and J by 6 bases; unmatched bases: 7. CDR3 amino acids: CASSRGLVGEQYF. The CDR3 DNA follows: TGTGCCAGCAGCAGGGGACTAGTCGGCGAGCAGTACTTC.

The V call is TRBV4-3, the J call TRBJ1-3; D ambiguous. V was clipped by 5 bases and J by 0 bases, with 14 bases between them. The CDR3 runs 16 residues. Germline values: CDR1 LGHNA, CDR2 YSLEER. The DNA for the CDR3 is TGCGCCAGCAGCGAGGACTCTTTGAGCTCTGGAAACACCATATATTTT. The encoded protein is CASSEDSLSSGNTIYF.

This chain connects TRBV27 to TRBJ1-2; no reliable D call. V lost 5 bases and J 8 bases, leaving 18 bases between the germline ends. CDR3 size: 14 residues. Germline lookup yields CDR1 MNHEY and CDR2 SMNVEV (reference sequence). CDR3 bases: TGTGCCAGCAGTCGCCTGACATCGGGGTACGGCTACACCTTC. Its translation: CASSRLTSGYGYTF.

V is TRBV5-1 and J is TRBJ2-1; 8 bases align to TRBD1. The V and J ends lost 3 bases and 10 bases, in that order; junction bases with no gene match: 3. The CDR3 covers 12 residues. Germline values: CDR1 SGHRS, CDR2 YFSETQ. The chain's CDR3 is CASSSQGAEQFF. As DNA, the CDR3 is TGCGCCAGCAGCTCCCAGGGGGCAGAGCAGTTCTTC.

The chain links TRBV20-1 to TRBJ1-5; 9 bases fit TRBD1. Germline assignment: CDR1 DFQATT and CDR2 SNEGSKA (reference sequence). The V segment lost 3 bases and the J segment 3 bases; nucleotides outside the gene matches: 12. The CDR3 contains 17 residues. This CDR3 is CSASLTGGPRSNQPQHF. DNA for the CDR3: TGCAGTGCTAGTCTGACAGGGGGTCCCCGCTCCAATCAGCCCCAGCATTTT.

CDR3 protein: CASSPPSKDSEAFF. Written as DNA, the CDR3 is TGTGCCAGCTCACCACCGTCTAAGGACAGCGAAGCTTTCTTT. V and J are TRBV18 and TRBJ1-1, with a tentative D call TRBD1 (6 bases). Per germline, CDR1 KGHSH and CDR2 LQKENI. The CDR3 sequence is 14 residues long. V was pared by 0 bases and J by 8 bases, with 13 bases between.

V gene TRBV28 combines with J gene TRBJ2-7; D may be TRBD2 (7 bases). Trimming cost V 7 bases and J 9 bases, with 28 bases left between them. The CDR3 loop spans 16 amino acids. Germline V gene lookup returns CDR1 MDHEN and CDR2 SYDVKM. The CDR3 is CASTRGGGGSPTRQYF. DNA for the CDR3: TGTGCCAGCACCCGGGGTGGCGGGGGCTCCCCTACGAGGCAGTACTTC.

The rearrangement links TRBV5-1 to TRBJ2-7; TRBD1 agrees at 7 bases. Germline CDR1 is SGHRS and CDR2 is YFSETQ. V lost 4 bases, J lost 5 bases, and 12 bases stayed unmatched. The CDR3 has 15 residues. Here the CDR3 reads CASSTPGQPPHEQYF. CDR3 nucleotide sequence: TGCGCCAGCAGCACCCCGGGACAGCCTCCCCACGAGCAGTACTTC.

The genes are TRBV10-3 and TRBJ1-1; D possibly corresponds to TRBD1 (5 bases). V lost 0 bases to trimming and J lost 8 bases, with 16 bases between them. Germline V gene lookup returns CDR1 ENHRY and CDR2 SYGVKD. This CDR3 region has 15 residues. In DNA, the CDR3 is TGTGCCATCAGTGAGTCCGAGACGCCAGGGAGGGAAGCTTTCTTT. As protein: CAISESETPGREAFF.

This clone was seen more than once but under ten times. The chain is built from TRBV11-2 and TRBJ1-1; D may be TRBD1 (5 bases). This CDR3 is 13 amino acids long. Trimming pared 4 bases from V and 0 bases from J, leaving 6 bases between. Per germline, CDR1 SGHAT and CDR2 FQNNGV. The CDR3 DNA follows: TGTGCCAGCAGCTCACAGGTGAACACTGAAGCTTTCTTT. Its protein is CASSSQVNTEAFF.

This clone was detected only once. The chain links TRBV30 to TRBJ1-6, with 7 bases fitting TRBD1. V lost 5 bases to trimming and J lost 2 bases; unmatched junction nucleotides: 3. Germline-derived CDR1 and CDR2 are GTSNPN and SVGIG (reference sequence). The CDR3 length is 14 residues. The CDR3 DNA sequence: TGTGCCTGGTCCGGACAGGCCTATAATTCACCCCTCCACTTT. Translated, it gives CAWSGQAYNSPLHF.

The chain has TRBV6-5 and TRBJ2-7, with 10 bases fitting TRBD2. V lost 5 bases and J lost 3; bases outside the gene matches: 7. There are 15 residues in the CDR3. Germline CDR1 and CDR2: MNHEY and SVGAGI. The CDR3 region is CASSSPERGGYEQYF. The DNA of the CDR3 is TGTGCCAGCAGTAGCCCTGAGCGGGGGGGCTACGAGCAGTACTTC.

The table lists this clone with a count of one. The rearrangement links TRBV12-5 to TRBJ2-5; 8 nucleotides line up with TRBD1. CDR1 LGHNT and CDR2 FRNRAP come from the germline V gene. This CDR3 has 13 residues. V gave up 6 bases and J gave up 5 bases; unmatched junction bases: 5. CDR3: CASGPDRVETQYF. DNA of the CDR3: TGTGCTAGTGGACCGGACAGGGTGGAGACCCAGTACTTC.

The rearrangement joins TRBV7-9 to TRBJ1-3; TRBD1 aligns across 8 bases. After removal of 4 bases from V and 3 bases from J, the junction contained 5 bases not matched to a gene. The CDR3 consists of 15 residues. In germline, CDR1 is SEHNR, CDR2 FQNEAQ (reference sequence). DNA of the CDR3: TGTGCCAGCAGCTCCGACAGGGGCGTTGGAAACACCATATATTTT. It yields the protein CASSSDRGVGNTIYF.

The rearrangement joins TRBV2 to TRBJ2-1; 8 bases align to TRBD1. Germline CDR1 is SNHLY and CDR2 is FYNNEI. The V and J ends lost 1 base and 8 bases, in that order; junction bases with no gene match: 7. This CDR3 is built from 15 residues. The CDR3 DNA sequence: TGTGCCAGCAGTGAAGTGGCAGGGGGCCTATATGAGCAGTTCTTC. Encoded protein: CASSEVAGGLYEQFF.

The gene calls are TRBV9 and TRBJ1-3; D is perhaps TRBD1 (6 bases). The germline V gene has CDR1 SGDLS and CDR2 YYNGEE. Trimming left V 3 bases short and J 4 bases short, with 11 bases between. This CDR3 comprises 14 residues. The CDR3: CASSAAGEGNTIYF. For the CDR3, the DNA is TGTGCCAGCAGCGCCGCAGGGGAAGGAAACACCATATATTTT. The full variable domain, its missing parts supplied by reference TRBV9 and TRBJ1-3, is DSGVTQTPKHLITATGQRVTLRCSPRSGDLSVYWYQQSLDQGLQFLIQYYNGEERAKGNILERFSAQQFPDLHSELNLSSLELGDSALYFCASSAAGEGNTIYFGEGSWLTVV.